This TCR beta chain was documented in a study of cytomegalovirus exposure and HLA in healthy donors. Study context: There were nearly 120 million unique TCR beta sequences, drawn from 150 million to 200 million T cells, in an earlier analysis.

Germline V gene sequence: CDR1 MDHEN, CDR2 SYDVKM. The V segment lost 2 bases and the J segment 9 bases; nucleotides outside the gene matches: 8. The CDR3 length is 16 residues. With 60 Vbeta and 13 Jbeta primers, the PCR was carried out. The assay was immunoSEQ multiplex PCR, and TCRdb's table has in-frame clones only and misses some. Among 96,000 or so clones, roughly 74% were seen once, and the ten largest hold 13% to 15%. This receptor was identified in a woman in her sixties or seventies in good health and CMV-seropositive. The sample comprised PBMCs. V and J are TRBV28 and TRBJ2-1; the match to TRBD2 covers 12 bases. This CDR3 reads CASSLALAGGHGEQFF. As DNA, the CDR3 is TGTGCCAGCAGTTTAGCGCTAGCGGGGGGGCATGGTGAGCAGTTCTTC.